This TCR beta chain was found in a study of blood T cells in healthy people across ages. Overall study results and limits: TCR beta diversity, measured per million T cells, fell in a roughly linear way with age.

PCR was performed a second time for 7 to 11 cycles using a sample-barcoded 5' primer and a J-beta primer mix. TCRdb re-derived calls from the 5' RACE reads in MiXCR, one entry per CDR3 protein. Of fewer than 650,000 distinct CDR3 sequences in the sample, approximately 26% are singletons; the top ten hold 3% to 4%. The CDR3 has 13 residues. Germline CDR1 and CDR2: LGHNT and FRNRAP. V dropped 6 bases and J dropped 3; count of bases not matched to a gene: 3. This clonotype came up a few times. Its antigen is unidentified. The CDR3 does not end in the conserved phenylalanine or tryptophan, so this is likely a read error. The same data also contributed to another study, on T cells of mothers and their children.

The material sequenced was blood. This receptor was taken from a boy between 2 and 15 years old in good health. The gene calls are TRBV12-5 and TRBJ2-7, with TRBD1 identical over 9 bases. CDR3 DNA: TGTGCTAGTGGGACAGGGGGGGTCTACGAGCAGTACTCC. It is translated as CASGTGGVYEQYS.